One sample yielded the 27 T cell receptor beta chains listed below, sequenced in a study of T cell responses to AZD1222 COVID-19 vaccine. Using immunoSEQ multiplex PCR, the repertoire was profiled, and TCRdb retains in-frame clones only, with some absent. The data hold tens of thousands of clones, with 90% observed a single time. Here the sequenced sample was peripheral blood, taken 28 days after the second AZD1222 dose. All receptors derive from an adult who received the AZD1222 COVID-19 vaccine.

The V gene is TRBV5-1, the J gene TRBJ2-5; 8 nucleotides line up with TRBD2. The J segment lost 4 bases and the V segment lost 2 bases, leaving 4 bases of the junction unmatched. CDR1 SGHRS and CDR2 YFSETQ come from the germline V gene. The CDR3 totals 14 residues. CDR3 bases: TGCGCCAGCAGCTTAACCGGGGGGGCAGAGACCCAGTACTTC. Translating gives CASSLTGGAETQYF.

V is TRBV7-4 and J is TRBJ1-6, with D hard to call. Trimming left V 1 base short and J 5 bases short, with 15 bases between. The CDR3 covers 17 residues. CDR1 SGHVT and CDR2 SQSDAQ come from the germline V gene. The chain's CDR3 is CASSLGVDLRHNSPLHF. The CDR3 DNA is TGTGCCAGCAGCTTAGGTGTAGACCTAAGACATAATTCACCCCTCCACTTT.

The chain carries TRBV18 and TRBJ1-5; D gene uncertain. The CDR3 covers 14 residues. Trimming removed 3 bases at V and 4 bases at J, with 10 bases between. Germline loops: CDR1 KGHSH, CDR2 LQKENI. The CDR3 coding sequence is TGTGCCAGCTCACCCCCGACGGGGAATCAGCCCCAGCATTTT. The encoded protein is CASSPPTGNQPQHF.

This chain uses TRBV20-1 with TRBJ2-5; the D is unclear. This CDR3 spans 11 amino acids. The germline CDR1 and CDR2 sequences are DFQATT and SNEGSKA (reference sequence). The CDR3 reads CSFSTQETQYF. In nucleotides, the CDR3 is TGCAGCTTCTCGACCCAGGAGACCCAGTACTTC.

The chain links TRBV11-3 to TRBJ2-3, with 8 bases lining up with TRBD1. This CDR3 is 17 amino acids long. With 4 bases clipped from V and 4 bases from J, the junction kept 13 bases outside the gene matches. CDR1 and CDR2 (germline): SGHNT, YENEEA. The CDR3 reads CASSSDVGQGWADTQYF. In nucleotides, the CDR3 is TGTGCCAGCAGCTCGGACGTTGGACAGGGTTGGGCAGATACGCAGTATTTT.

The chain links TRBV6-2 or TRBV6-3 to TRBJ2-7; 14 nucleotides match TRBD2. CDR3 size: 19 residues. The germline V gene has CDR1 MNHEY and CDR2 SVGEGT. V lost 3 bases, J lost 3 bases, and 13 bases stayed unmatched. DNA of the CDR3: TGTGCCAGCAGTTATCACCTCGGACTAGCGGGGGGACCTCGCTACGAGCAGTACTTC. Its protein is CASSYHLGLAGGPRYEQYF.

The chain links TRBV7-8 to TRBJ1-5; D is perhaps TRBD1 (6 bases). The V and J ends lost 4 bases and 5 bases respectively, with 15 bases between them. Germline V gene data show CDR1 as SGHVS and CDR2 as FQNEAQ. The CDR3 length is 15 residues. CDR3 bases: TGTGCCAGCAGCTGGAAACAGGGAGCGGATCAGCCCCAGCATTTT. It yields the protein CASSWKQGADQPQHF.

The chain joins TRBV6-5 to TRBJ1-5; a possible D gene is TRBD1 (5 bases). Looked up from germline, CDR1 is MNHEY and CDR2 is SVGAGI. Deletions cut 6 bases from V and 5 bases from J, with 14 bases between. CDR3 size: 14 residues. CDR3 nucleotides: TGTGCCAGCAGACTGGGGGGGTTGCATCAGCCCCAGCATTTT. This sequence encodes CASRLGGLHQPQHF.

The chain links TRBV7-2 to TRBJ2-2; TRBD1 matches at 7 bases. J gave up 4 bases and V 5 bases, and 10 bases lay outside the gene matches. The CDR3 loop spans 16 amino acids. The germline V gene encodes CDR1 SGHTA and CDR2 FQGNSA. CDR3 DNA sequence: TGTGCCAGCAGCCAACAACAGGGGAAAGTCACCGGGGAGCTGTTTTTT. Translated: CASSQQQGKVTGELFF.

This rearrangement joins TRBV6-5 to TRBJ2-7; D perhaps matches TRBD1 (5 bases). This CDR3 is 12 amino acids long. Germline CDR1 MNHEY, CDR2 SVGAGI. The ends were cut back, 7 bases at V and 2 bases at J, with 9 bases in the middle. The CDR3 nucleotides read TGTGCCAGCAACACAGGAGCCTACGAGCAGTACTTC. Protein sequence: CASNTGAYEQYF.

This chain joins TRBV28 and TRBJ1-2, with D tentatively TRBD1 (5 bases). Germline CDR1 and CDR2: MDHEN and SYDVKM. The V and J ends lost 8 bases and 6 bases respectively, with 19 bases between them. The CDR3 spans 14 residues. The CDR3 is CASSSGRAWDGYTF. The CDR3 nucleotides read TGTGCCAGCTCCTCGGGCAGGGCCTGGGATGGCTACACCTTC.

The V gene is TRBV6-5, the J gene TRBJ2-1; 10 bases line up with TRBD2. V lost 4 bases to trimming and J lost 6 bases; unmatched junction nucleotides: 6. CDR1 is MNHEY, CDR2 SVGAGI, per germline. The CDR3 consists of 15 residues. This chain's CDR3 is CASSSRRTSGNEQFF. The CDR3 nucleotides are TGTGCCAGCAGTTCACGTCGGACTAGCGGCAATGAGCAGTTCTTC.

The CDR3 DNA reads as TGCGCCAGCAGCCCCCGGCCTTTGAGGGAAAAACTGTTTTTT. Protein: CASSPRPLREKLFF. The chain joins TRBV5-1 to TRBJ1-4; D gene ambiguous. Per germline, CDR1 SGHRS and CDR2 YFSETQ. The V end lost 4 bases, the J end lost 8 bases, and 15 bases lay between the germline ends. The CDR3 runs 14 residues.

The chain links TRBV7-9 to TRBJ1-1; the match to TRBD1 covers 7 bases. The germline gives CDR1 SEHNR, CDR2 FQNEAQ (reference sequence). The J segment lost 6 bases and the V segment lost 4 bases, leaving 5 bases of the junction unmatched. This CDR3 is built from 13 residues. CDR3 region: CASSSGGFAEAFF. Here the CDR3 DNA reads TGTGCCAGCAGCTCAGGGGGGTTCGCTGAAGCTTTCTTT.

The rearrangement uses TRBV5-1 and TRBJ1-6; possible D gene TRBD1, 6 bases. CDR1 is SGHRS, CDR2 YFSETQ, per germline. V was cut by 0 bases and J by 4 bases, with 8 bases left in between. The CDR3 totals 15 residues. This CDR3 is CASSLEGGYNSPLHF. In DNA form, the CDR3 reads TGCGCCAGCAGCTTGGAAGGGGGTTATAATTCACCCCTCCACTTT.

The table lists this clone with a count of one. The J gene is TRBJ1-6, the V gene TRBV6-5; TRBD1 aligns across 10 bases. The CDR3 runs to 14 residues. Germline values: CDR1 MNHEY, CDR2 SVGAGI. The trim removed 6 bases at V and 10 bases at J, leaving 6 bases unmatched. The CDR3 here is CASRRDRGGSPLHF. The DNA of the CDR3 is TGTGCCAGCAGGCGGGACAGGGGTGGGTCACCCCTCCACTTT.

V usage is TRBV6-6 and J usage is TRBJ1-2, with no clear D. Germline V gene sequence: CDR1 MNHNY, CDR2 SVGAGI (reference sequence). The length of the CDR3 is 9 residues. Trimming shortened V by 4 bases and J by 11 bases, and 5 bases separated the two germline ends. CDR3 bases: TGTGCCAGCAGTTTTCCGTACACCTTC. Its protein is CASSFPYTF.

This rearrangement joins TRBV5-1 to TRBJ1-1; D is undetermined. The V gene's germline CDR1 is SGHRS and CDR2 YFSETQ. The germline V and J ends were trimmed by 1 base and 0 bases, with 7 bases remaining between them. CDR3 size: 14 residues. The DNA of the CDR3 is TGCGCCAGCAGCTTGTGGGAAATGAACACTGAAGCTTTCTTT. It specifies CASSLWEMNTEAFF.

The V call is TRBV30, the J call TRBJ1-1; D is undetermined. V was trimmed by 3 bases and J by 2 bases, leaving 13 bases between them. The CDR3 consists of 14 residues. Germline V gene lookup returns CDR1 GTSNPN and CDR2 SVGIG (reference sequence). CDR3 region: CAWRRRGGNTEAFF. The DNA of the CDR3 is TGTGCCTGGAGAAGGCGTGGCGGTAACACTGAAGCTTTCTTT.

The V call is TRBV5-4, the J call TRBJ1-6, with 7 bases identical to TRBD1. J gave up 7 bases and V 0 bases, and 10 bases lay outside the gene matches. Germline V gives CDR1 SGHNT, CDR2 YYREEE (reference sequence). CDR3 size: 17 residues. The CDR3 loop is CASSLAQGRPLNSPLHF. For the CDR3, the DNA is TGTGCCAGCAGCTTGGCACAGGGGCGGCCTTTAAATTCACCCCTCCACTTT. The complete variable domain, with remaining parts taken from reference TRBV5-4 and TRBJ1-6, reads ETGVTQSPTHLIKTRGQQVTLRCSSQSGHNTVSWYQQALGQGPQFIFQYYREEENGRGNFPPRFSGLQFPNYSSELNVNALELDDSALYLCASSLAQGRPLNSPLHFGNGTRLTVT.

The rearrangement uses TRBV6-5 and TRBJ1-4; possibly TRBD1 for D (6 bases). Trimming pared 6 bases from V and 8 bases from J, leaving 16 bases between. The CDR3 covers 14 residues. Per the germline V gene, CDR1 is MNHEY and CDR2 is SVGAGI. The CDR3 DNA reads TGTGCCAGCAGCTCCACAGGGCGCAAGGAAAAACTGTTTTTT. Encoded protein: CASSSTGRKEKLFF.

The chain is built from TRBV28 and TRBJ1-2, with D maybe TRBD1 (6 bases). This CDR3 region has 14 residues. Trimming left V 8 bases short and J 5 bases short, with 18 bases between. In germline, CDR1 is MDHEN, CDR2 SYDVKM. Here the CDR3 DNA reads TGTGCCAGCCTTACTACAGGGACGGGATATGGCTACACCTTC. This codes for CASLTTGTGYGYTF.

V is TRBV5-1 and J is TRBJ1-6; tentative D call: TRBD1 (5 bases). CDR1 SGHRS and CDR2 YFSETQ come from the germline V gene. The V and J ends lost 6 bases and 10 bases respectively, with 17 bases between them. The CDR3 runs 14 residues. The CDR3 spells CASTRGEPNSPLHF. CDR3 bases: TGCGCCAGCACCCGAGGGGAGCCGAACTCACCCCTCCACTTT.

This clone was detected once. The gene calls are TRBV20-1 and TRBJ2-5; 11 positions match TRBD2. The ends lost 3 bases at V and 2 bases at J; junction bases unmatched: 8. The CDR3 extends over 16 amino acids. Germline loops: CDR1 DFQATT, CDR2 SNEGSKA (reference sequence). DNA for the CDR3: TGCAGTGCTAGTCGCCTAGCGGGGGGTAGTCAAGAGACCCAGTACTTC. Its protein product is CSASRLAGGSQETQYF.

By sample share, this clone is medium-sized. V is TRBV6-5 and J is TRBJ2-7; 7 nucleotides line up with TRBD1. V gave up 6 bases and J gave up 3 bases; unmatched junction bases: 8. The CDR3 has 14 residues. CDR1 and CDR2 (germline): MNHEY, SVGAGI. The CDR3 DNA is TGTGCCAGCAGCACCGGGACAGACTACTACGAGCAGTACTTC. It translates to CASSTGTDYYEQYF.

The rearrangement links TRBV20-1 to TRBJ2-3; D possibly uses TRBD1 or TRBD2 (6 bases each). This CDR3 has 11 amino acids. CDR1 and CDR2 (germline): DFQATT, SNEGSKA (reference sequence). CDR3 sequence (DNA): TGCAGCCTCCGGGGGCCAGATACGCAGTATTTT. This gives the protein CSLRGPDTQYF.

This chain joins TRBV6-2 or TRBV6-3 and TRBJ2-1; 8 bases line up with TRBD2. J gave up 2 bases and V 5 bases, and 8 bases lay outside the gene matches. From germline, CDR1 is MNHEY and CDR2 SVGEGT. The length of the CDR3 is 16 residues. The CDR3 here is CASSGGEGLAYNEQFF. CDR3 sequence (DNA): TGTGCCAGCAGTGGGGGAGAGGGACTAGCCTACAATGAGCAGTTCTTC.